The source of this TCR beta chain is a study of cytomegalovirus exposure and HLA in healthy donors. As to this clone: At one end the junction does not follow the germline gene, possibly because of a read error.

CDR3 length: 16 residues. The germline V gene has CDR1 SGHVS and CDR2 FNYEAQ. The PCR ran on 60 Vbeta and 13 Jbeta primers. The table came from immunoSEQ multiplex PCR; TCRdb's copy has only in-frame clones and leaves some out. This table has under 200,000 clones, 80% to 90% appearing once. The sequencing input was PBMCs. The sequence was obtained from a woman aged 18-29 years in good health and CMV-seronegative. This chain links TRBV7-6 with TRBJ2-7; D perhaps matches TRBD2 (6 bases). In nucleotides, the CDR3 is TGTGCCAGCAGCTCGTTACCGGGACTGGACTCCCACGAGCAGTACTTC. Amino acid sequence: CASSSLPGLDSHEQYF.